This passage covers 26 T cell receptor beta chains from one sample sequenced in a study of blood T cell repertoires in COVID-19. The data were produced by immunoSEQ multiplex PCR, yet TCRdb's version contains in-frame clones alone and is incomplete. This sample yields 150,000 or so clones, of which around 86% are seen a single time; approximately 6.5% belongs to the top ten. The sequenced material came from peripheral blood. All receptors derive from a man older than 75 with acute or convalescent COVID-19.

In DNA, the CDR3 is TGTGCCAGCAGTTACGCGGCTAGCGGGAGCGATACGCAGTATTTT. Translation: CASSYAASGSDTQYF. This chain uses TRBV6-6 with TRBJ2-3, with TRBD2 identical over 10 bases. This CDR3 comprises 15 residues. Per germline, CDR1 MNHNY and CDR2 SVGAGI (reference sequence). After removal of 2 bases from V and 6 bases from J, the junction contained 5 bases not matched to a gene.

This clone was found once. The CDR3 loop is CASSIDRTAAGYTF. For the CDR3, the DNA is TGTGCCAGTAGTATAGATCGGACAGCGGCTGGCTACACCTTC. The rearrangement uses TRBV19 and TRBJ1-2, with D possibly matching TRBD1 (6 bases). The germline V and J ends were trimmed by 0 bases and 7 bases, with 12 bases remaining between them. This CDR3 spans 14 amino acids. Germline-derived CDR1 and CDR2 are LNHDA and SQIVND (reference sequence).

This chain connects TRBV6-1 to TRBJ1-6; possibly TRBD1 for D (6 bases). Between the trimmed V and J ends, which lost 0 bases and 3 bases, there was a span of 12 bases. This CDR3 has 17 residues. Germline CDR1 is MNHNS and CDR2 is SASEGT. CDR3 coding DNA: TGTGCCAGCAGTGAAGCATTTCAGGGGATCTATAATTCACCCCTCCACTTT. This encodes CASSEAFQGIYNSPLHF.

The rearrangement uses TRBV7-2 and TRBJ1-4; 7 bases are shared with TRBD1. Germline V gene sequence: CDR1 SGHTA, CDR2 FQGNSA. The trim removed 4 bases at V and 0 bases at J, leaving 5 bases unmatched. This CDR3 contains 16 residues. In DNA form, the CDR3 reads TGTGCCAGCAGCTCCGGACAGGACGCAACTAATGAAAAACTGTTTTTT. This encodes CASSSGQDATNEKLFF.

V usage is TRBV7-9 and J usage is TRBJ1-4, with D possibly TRBD1 on 6 matching bases. From germline, CDR1 is SEHNR and CDR2 FQNEAQ (reference sequence). The V and J ends lost 4 bases and 8 bases respectively, with 14 bases between them. There are 14 residues in the CDR3. The CDR3 loop is CASSSRGGGEKLFF. CDR3 coding DNA: TGTGCCAGCAGCTCCCGAGGGGGAGGGGAAAAACTGTTTTTT.

This clone has just one count. This chain connects TRBV4-1 to TRBJ2-5; TRBD1 agrees at 7 bases. The CDR3 sequence is 15 residues long. V lost 0 bases and J lost 5; bases outside the gene matches: 6. CDR1 MGHRA and CDR2 YSYEKL come from the germline V gene. CDR3 residues: CASSQDTGVGETQYF. The CDR3 DNA sequence: TGCGCCAGCAGCCAAGATACAGGGGTGGGCGAGACCCAGTACTTC.

V and J are TRBV30 and TRBJ1-5; TRBD1 might be the D (5 bases). The CDR3 length is 15 residues. V shed 4 bases and J shed 1 base, with 14 bases lying between them. Per germline, CDR1 GTSNPN and CDR2 SVGIG (reference sequence). The CDR3 DNA reads as TGTGCCTGGACCCGAGGGGAGGGAAGCAATCAGCCCCAGCATTTT. Its translation is CAWTRGEGSNQPQHF.

J is TRBJ1-1 and V is TRBV28, with D possibly matching TRBD1 (5 bases). This CDR3 contains 15 residues. V was pared by 8 bases and J by 7 bases, with 23 bases between. The germline gives CDR1 MDHEN, CDR2 SYDVKM. CDR3 bases: TGTGCCAGCGTAGGGGACGGGAGGACCCTCCGTGAAGCTTTCTTT. It specifies CASVGDGRTLREAFF. The full variable domain, its missing parts supplied by reference TRBV28 and TRBJ1-1, is DVKVTQSSRYLVKRTGEKVFLECVQDMDHENMFWYRQDPGLGLRLIYFSYDVKMKEKGDIPEGYSVSREKKERFSLILESASTNQTSMYLCASVGDGRTLREAFFGQGTRLTVV.

This clone has a single count. The rearrangement joins TRBV29-1 to TRBJ2-1, with D possibly matching TRBD2 (6 bases). The CDR3 loop spans 13 amino acids. Per germline, CDR1 SQVTM and CDR2 ANQGSEA. V lost 6 bases and J lost 10, with 19 bases in between. The CDR3 coding sequence is TGCAGCGTGGGACGACTAGGGGAACACGAGCAGTTCTTC. This sequence encodes CSVGRLGEHEQFF.

This clone has just one count. The chain carries TRBV9 and TRBJ2-7; 9 bases are shared with TRBD2. Per germline, CDR1 SGDLS and CDR2 YYNGEE. The CDR3 length is 16 residues. V shed 1 base, J shed 2 bases, and the junction held 7 bases outside the gene matches. CDR3 loop: CASSVILAGETYEQYF. The CDR3 coding sequence is TGTGCCAGCAGCGTAATTTTAGCGGGAGAAACCTACGAGCAGTACTTC. The full variable domain, completed using reference TRBV9 and TRBJ2-7, is DSGVTQTPKHLITATGQRVTLRCSPRSGDLSVYWYQQSLDQGLQFLIQYYNGEERAKGNILERFSAQQFPDLHSELNLSSLELGDSALYFCASSVILAGETYEQYFGPGTRLTVT.

This chain connects TRBV29-1 to TRBJ1-2; a possible D gene is TRBD1 (6 bases). The V and J ends lost 2 bases and 1 base respectively, with 14 bases between them. The CDR3 consists of 15 residues. The germline V gene encodes CDR1 SQVTM and CDR2 ANQGSEA. The CDR3 nucleotides are TGCAGCGTTGAATCCGGACAGAGGCTTAACTATGGCTACACCTTC. Amino acid sequence: CSVESGQRLNYGYTF.

The chain carries TRBV19 and TRBJ1-4, with D unclear. The CDR3 spans 15 residues. Germline CDR1 LNHDA, CDR2 SQIVND (reference sequence). The V gene lost 3 bases and the J gene lost 9 bases, with 17 bases spanning the gap. This chain's CDR3 is CASSILFVSGKKLFF. The DNA for the CDR3 is TGTGCCAGTAGTATCTTGTTTGTGTCCGGGAAAAAACTGTTTTTT.

The genes are TRBV19 and TRBJ2-1, with TRBD2 identical over 16 bases. Germline V gene lookup returns CDR1 LNHDA and CDR2 SQIVND (reference sequence). The CDR3 totals 18 residues. Trimming cost V 5 bases and J 1 base; bases outside gene matches: 5. The CDR3 coding sequence is TGTGCCAGTAGTCCGGGACTAGCGGGAGGGGGGTCCTACAATGAGCAGTTCTTC. Its translation: CASSPGLAGGGSYNEQFF.

V usage is TRBV7-2 and J usage is TRBJ2-1, with 9 nucleotides matching TRBD2. The junction had 14 bases not matched to a gene; V was cut back by 5 bases and J by 6 bases. There are 17 residues in the CDR3. CDR1 and CDR2 (germline): SGHTA, FQGNSA. CDR3 coding DNA: TGTGCCAGCAGCCCCCGAGGTAGCGGGAGTGCGGGCAATGAGCAGTTCTTC. Encoded protein: CASSPRGSGSAGNEQFF.

The rearrangement joins TRBV10-1 to TRBJ2-1, with 8 bases that match TRBD2. The germline gives CDR1 WNHNN, CDR2 SYGVQD (reference sequence). The CDR3 has 22 residues. J gave up 0 bases and V 3 bases, and 22 bases lay outside the gene matches. The CDR3 spells CASSDSLGYHPSGSSSYNEQFF. In DNA form, the CDR3 reads TGCGCCAGCAGTGACTCCTTGGGCTATCATCCTAGCGGGTCAAGCTCCTACAATGAGCAGTTCTTC.

The rearrangement uses TRBV6-6 and TRBJ2-1, with 9 bases aligning to TRBD2. J gave up 4 bases and V 7 bases, and 2 bases lay outside the gene matches. The CDR3 consists of 13 residues. Germline lookup yields CDR1 MNHNY and CDR2 SVGAGI (reference sequence). CDR3 DNA sequence: TGTGCCAGCAACCTAGCGGGATACAATGAGCAGTTCTTC. Its translation: CASNLAGYNEQFF.

The chain combines TRBV5-1 with TRBJ2-1; the D gene is possibly TRBD2 (6 bases). CDR3 size: 15 residues. Germline assignment: CDR1 SGHRS and CDR2 YFSETQ. The germline V and J ends were trimmed by 5 bases and 4 bases, with 16 bases remaining between them. The CDR3: CASRMGGEKYNEQFF. In DNA form, the CDR3 reads TGCGCCAGCAGAATGGGCGGGGAGAAATACAATGAGCAGTTCTTC.

The genes are TRBV27 and TRBJ1-6; D unresolved. V was shortened by 6 bases and J by 10 bases, with 16 bases between the two germline ends. This CDR3 spans 14 amino acids. CDR1 is MNHEY, CDR2 SMNVEV, per germline (reference sequence). CDR3 coding DNA: TGTGCCAGCAGACCCCCCACAGCCAACTCACCCCTCCACTTT. It codes for CASRPPTANSPLHF.

This clone was detected only a few times. J is TRBJ1-4 and V is TRBV6-5; D unresolved. There are 14 residues in the CDR3. V gave up 5 bases and J gave up 4 bases, with 11 bases separating them. CDR1 MNHEY and CDR2 SVGAGI come from the germline V gene. CDR3 sequence reads: CASSPVRDNEKLFF. In nucleotides, the CDR3 is TGTGCCAGCAGTCCCGTACGAGATAATGAAAAACTGTTTTTT.

The chain has TRBV11-1 and TRBJ1-1; 10 nucleotides line up with TRBD1. The V segment lost 3 bases and the J segment 4 bases; nucleotides outside the gene matches: 5. The CDR3 is 15 amino acids. CDR1 SGHAT and CDR2 FQDESV come from the germline V gene (reference sequence). This CDR3 reads CASSFGDRGFTEAFF. CDR3 DNA: TGTGCCAGCAGCTTTGGGGACAGGGGATTCACTGAAGCTTTCTTT.

This chain joins TRBV19 and TRBJ2-1, with 10 positions matching TRBD1. CDR1 and CDR2 from the germline V gene are LNHDA and SQIVND (reference sequence). The J segment lost 4 bases and the V segment lost 9 bases, leaving 6 bases of the junction unmatched. There are 14 residues in the CDR3. The CDR3 protein is CASRTGGSYNEQFF. The CDR3 DNA reads as TGTGCCAGCCGGACAGGGGGTTCGTACAATGAGCAGTTCTTC. Using reference TRBV19 and TRBJ2-1 for the parts outside the CDR3, the full variable domain is DGGITQSPKYLFRKEGQNVTLSCEQNLNHDAMYWYRQDPGQGLRLIYYSQIVNDFQKGDIAEGYSVSREKKESFPLTVTSAQKNPTAFYLCASRTGGSYNEQFFGPGTRLTVL.

The CDR3 loop reads CASSLALASRETQYF. The CDR3 coding sequence is TGTGCCAGCAGCTTAGCGCTGGCTAGCCGTGAGACCCAGTACTTC. This rearrangement joins TRBV7-2 to TRBJ2-5; D possibly corresponds to TRBD2 (5 bases). CDR1 is SGHTA and CDR2 is FQGNSA in the germline V gene. The CDR3 runs to 15 residues. Trimming cost V 0 bases and J 5 bases, with 13 bases left between them.

The chain carries TRBV30 and TRBJ2-5; possible D gene TRBD2, 6 bases. V was clipped by 3 bases and J by 3 bases, with 8 bases between them. Germline V CDR1 and CDR2: GTSNPN, SVGIG (reference sequence). CDR3 length: 12 amino acids. The CDR3 protein is CAWSPGEETQYF. CDR3 sequence (DNA): TGTGCCTGGAGCCCGGGGGAAGAGACCCAGTACTTC.

This clone was seen more than once but under ten times. Within the sample, other DNA sequences also encode this same CDR3. The rearrangement uses TRBV18 and TRBJ2-7; the D is unclear. Germline-derived CDR1 and CDR2 are KGHSH and LQKENI. Deletions cut 4 bases from V and 0 bases from J, with 7 bases between. There are 13 residues in the CDR3. CDR3 in amino acids: CASSRTDSYEQYF. CDR3 nucleotide sequence: TGTGCCAGCTCACGAACTGACTCCTACGAGCAGTACTTC.

The V gene is TRBV27, the J gene TRBJ1-5; D is uncertain. This CDR3 is 15 amino acids long. V dropped 2 bases and J dropped 0 bases, with 8 bases sitting between them. The germline V gene has CDR1 MNHEY and CDR2 SMNVEV (reference sequence). The CDR3 reads CASSLAAASNQPQHF. CDR3 nucleotide sequence: TGTGCCAGCAGTTTAGCGGCAGCTAGCAATCAGCCCCAGCATTTT.

The rearrangement links TRBV30 to TRBJ2-3; 8 bases match TRBD2. This CDR3 has 14 residues. J lost 0 bases, V lost 5 bases, and 4 bases had no gene match. Germline V gene sequence: CDR1 GTSNPN, CDR2 SVGIG (reference sequence). CDR3: CAWGAGGSTDTQYF. The CDR3 DNA reads TGTGCCTGGGGTGCGGGGGGTAGCACAGATACGCAGTATTTT.